The present entry profiles one T cell receptor (beta chain) with its context. Its antigen target is currently unknown. Base qualities are not recorded, but no much larger clone differs from it by a single base. In the germline V gene, CDR1 corresponds to SGHVS and CDR2 to FQNEAQ. Between the V and J ends, shortened by 1 base and 4 bases respectively, the junction contains 8 bases. Counted from cysteine to phenylalanine, this CDR3 has 15 amino acids. Only the CDR3 region is kept as DNA, spanning 45 bases read in frame from base 1. Library generation was performed with the immunoSEQ multiplex PCR assay. The multiplex PCR relied on a mix of 60 forward primers for TCR Vbeta segments and 13 reverse primers for TCR Jbeta segments. A multiplex PCR assay on genomic DNA amplified the CDR3 region of rearranged TCR beta genes. The amplified TCR beta libraries were sequenced on the Illumina HiSeq System as 87-base-pair reads. The study's processing was this. Across the 700 or so repertoires, a later analysis counted tens of millions of unique TCR beta chains, around 10 million of which were shared by at least two donors. To remove PCR and sequencing errors, raw reads were error-corrected and collapsed into unique sequences using a nearest-neighbor algorithm that merged closely related sequences. V, D and J gene segments were assigned by aligning CDR3 sequences to IMGT reference sequences. For a sequence to be retained, at least a six-nucleotide match to both a V gene segment and a J gene segment was required. Rearrangements were called productive when the CDR3 lacked stop codons and stayed in frame with V and J; all others were non-productive. Following IMGT convention, CDR3 was defined as the stretch from the second conserved V-encoded cysteine up to the conserved J-encoded phenylalanine. The earlier analysis of around 640 of the donors excluded sequences that lacked an unambiguous match to a single V gene segment. In an earlier analysis of approximately 590 of the donors, V segments were called functional above 56.7% productive rearrangements and were called segregating when the between-donor standard deviation exceeded 5%. A statistical classification framework was developed to diagnose cytomegalovirus status using the catalog of TCR beta chain sequences. V and J gene assignment, in a later analysis, came from comparing TCR nucleotide sequences with IMGT/GENE-DB human TR gene sequences. In a later analysis, CDR3 sequences and most-parsimonious VDJ recombination scenarios were assigned using the TCRdist pipeline. In a later analysis, each TCR beta chain was defined by its CDR3 amino acid sequence together with its V-gene family, and reads without a unique V-gene family were excluded. As a way to deal with suspected cross-contamination and a sequencing artifact, a later analysis dropped 450 to 600 nucleotide sequences that were highly shared and had low generation probability. A later analysis calculated a clonal expansion index for each public chain from normalized within-repertoire ranks of inferred template counts. Generation probabilities in a later analysis came from a VDJ recombination model fitted to out-of-frame rearrangements, and those results were checked against IGoR. In a later analysis, hypergeometric tests were used to score TCR-TCR, TCR-HLA and TCR-CMV co-occurrence, with a repertoire-size bias correction applied to TCR pairs. False discovery rates were estimated in a later analysis by permuting HLA or CMV assignments 20 times. In a later analysis, co-occurring TCRs were grouped with DBSCAN, and TCRdist sequence similarity was added when clustering was performed within HLA-allele-positive subsets. Repertoires with fewer than 30,000 or more than 120,000 public chains, plus five repertoires with anomalous nucleotide sharing, were excluded from co-occurrence clustering. TCRdb took this table from immuneACCESS and kept in-frame rearrangements with V and J called. Such tables lack part of the clones; where checked against another copy, unresolved V genes explain under half of the gap, and the rest is unexplained. The V and J calls and clone size are taken from that table; D and trimming were inferred from the DNA. The sample table shows 150,000 to 200,000 clones, and 79% are seen once. Of the sample, approximately 4.4% is held by the ten largest clones.

This sample was taken from a study of cytomegalovirus exposure and HLA in healthy donors (dated by TCRdb to about 2017). A note on the overall study: An earlier analysis of around 600 of the donors reported about 250 Gb of sequence data and roughly 100 million unique TCR beta sequences from approximately 180 million T cells. Alongside the repertoire data, information on donor age, sex, ethnicity and CMV serostatus was compiled. In a later genetic analysis, genome-wide SNP genotypes for about three fifths of the 666 donors were used, and that subset was treated as a discovery cohort. Five DR-DQ haplotypes were treated as single units for association and clustering because of strong linkage in the cohort. Every repertoire in the discovery cohort had been generated on one and the same sequencing platform. Rather than using new phenotypic data, the later analysis identified candidate immune exposures from TCR beta sequences and from how often those sequences occurred across donors. An earlier analysis of fewer than 700 of the donors applied high-throughput TCR beta sequencing to assess whether each TCR beta V gene segment acted as functional or pseudogenic. The study was designed to test whether signatures of past pathogen exposure could be identified by cataloging public T cell receptors. A later analysis re-analyzed previously published TCR beta repertoires from several hundred donors and added high-resolution HLA genotyping to study TCR occurrence patterns. On average, 235,054 unique TCR beta nucleotide sequences were sequenced per donor among a few hundred genotyped donors of the cohort, with roughly 18% of those sequences being non-productive. Both class I and class II loci were covered by HLA typing, at four-digit resolution. Typing coverage differed by locus: A, B, C, DRB1 and DQB1 were typed in about 620-640 donors, DQA1 in about 550, DPA1 in 600 to 610, and DPB1 in about 450. The genetic ancestry cluster associated with self-reported Caucasian donors included over 80% of the approximately 430 genotyped donors. High-throughput TCR immunosequencing, statistical association of individual TCRs with disease status, and machine learning were combined to predict cytomegalovirus infection status. The study used immunosequencing to profile the T cell repertoires of approximately 640 subjects and linked those repertoires to cytomegalovirus serostatus. An early release that covered about 640 HLA-typed donors contained approximately 300 gigabases of sequencing data and around 80 million unique TCR sequences. In addition to the first cohort of 666 subjects, a separate validation cohort of 120 different subjects was used.

The cohort comprised 710 or so healthy bone marrow donors. At the time of sampling, every cohort member was nominally healthy, though immune exposures that went unrecorded were likely present. The donor tested CMV seropositive, placing the donor among the 289 seropositive members of the cohort. A peripheral blood sample was provided by each donor, and peripheral blood mononuclear cells were used for TCR beta sequencing. The Qiagen DNeasy Blood Extraction Kit was used to extract genomic DNA from the blood cell samples. The paper as a whole reports these results and caveats: According to a later genetic analysis, donors in an Asian-associated ancestry cluster had fewer N-insertions in productive TCRs than the approximately 710-donor mean. In a later analysis, HLA-associated TCR beta chains showed more clonal expansion and lower generation probabilities than non-associated chains that were equally common. The authors suggested that the approach could potentially be generalized to other disease states and immunological phenotypes. In a later analysis, most CMV-associated TCR beta chains were found to appear HLA-restricted, with HLA associations seemingly driven largely by CMV exposure. Cytomegalovirus status was reported to be diagnosed by the classifier with high specificity and sensitivity in both the original and validation cohorts. A further reported finding was that TCR beta sequences accurately predicted the HLA-A and HLA-B alleles for most subjects in the first cohort. Because the 87-base-pair reads could not distinguish some IMGT-functional V segments, including TRBV6-2 and TRBV6-3, those segments were excluded. An association between a missense DCLRE1C variant and V-gene and J-gene trimming of TCR beta chains was found in a later genetic analysis and replicated in an independent cohort. A later analysis associated 15,000 to 20,000 TCR beta sequences with specific HLA alleles at a false discovery rate of 0.05. A group of highly shared sequence variants was considered likely to be a technical artifact of the sequencing pipeline. A few of the identified cytomegalovirus-associated TCR beta chains were confirmed in vitro to be specific for cytomegalovirus antigens. Linkage disequilibrium might explain the correlated functional status among segregating V segments, but an unknown experimental factor could not be ruled out. Several of the top co-occurrence clusters appeared to be linked to parvovirus B19, influenza, CMV and Epstein-Barr virus, according to a later analysis. Because counts were too low, roughly 18 rarely observed V segments, including chromosome 9 orphons, were left out of the earlier analysis of 587 of the donors. In this cohort, only TCR beta chains were sequenced, and detectable features were limited by the absence of alpha or paired-chain data. The presence/absence analyses assumed that sequencing depth was roughly uniform across donors, and that assumption may not be true. When HLA alleles, especially DR and DQ, strongly co-occurred, TCR associations were difficult to assign to individual alleles. The study gave a list of over 150 TCR beta chains associated with cytomegalovirus. Because HLA typing was missing for some donors at each locus, association tests included only the typed subset. In a later analysis, the rate of TCR association differed among HLA loci, with DRB1 alleles having the most associated TCRs and HLA-C alleles having the fewest. For the cohort, immune exposure information was limited to CMV serostatus. An earlier analysis of approximately 530 of the donors showed that most TCR beta V segments appeared in productive rearrangements either about 90% or about 30% of the time, which broadly matched IMGT annotations. Across donors, most TCR sequences were observed very rarely, whereas some public TCRs were present in many individuals.

The sample taken for sequencing was PBMCs. This sequence uses TRBV7-8 and TRBJ2-6, with no D gene named confidently. The TCR sequence derives from a woman aged 25-40 years in good health and CMV-seropositive. The CDR3: CASSLGPTGANVLTF. The DNA is TGTGCCAGCAGCTTAGGTCCCACAGGGGCCAACGTCCTGACTTTC.